This is a list of T cell receptor beta chains from one sample in a study of blood T cell repertoires in COVID-19. Assay: immunoSEQ multiplex PCR; the TCRdb copy retains only in-frame clones and omits some. The table has under 170,000 clones, 86% seen once. The sequencing sample was made of peripheral blood. The receptors stem from a man between 65 and 79 years old with acute or convalescent COVID-19. Both conserved end residues are part of each CDR3. The D gene is left open where the match is weak. Clone size is not always given. Where it is, it says once, few, many or a class for expanded clones.

TRBJ2-3	.	TRBV5-1	TRBD1	TGCGCCAGCAGCTTGGCAGGGGGCGGGACAGATACGCAGTATTTT	CASSLAGGGTDTQYF
TRBJ2-3	.	TRBV9	.	TGTGCCAGCAGCGTAGGAGGGTCCTCAAGCACAGATACGCAGTATTTT	CASSVGGSSSTDTQYF
TRBJ1-1	.	TRBV7-9	.	TGTGCCAGCAGCTTATTGGGTAGCGCTGAAGCTTTCTTT	CASSLLGSAEAFF
TRBJ2-1	.	TRBV27	TRBD2	TGTGCCACCACGGGACTAGCCGTCAATGAGCAGTTCTTC	CATTGLAVNEQFF
TRBJ2-2	.	TRBV3-1/TRBV3-2	.	TGTGCCACCTCTGAAGAGACAGAGAACACCGGGGAGCTGTTTTTT	CATSEETENTGELFF
TRBJ2-1	.	TRBV9	TRBD2	TGTGCCAGCAGCCCACGGGAGGGTGGTAGGCAGTTCTTC	CASSPREGGRQFF
TRBJ2-2	.	TRBV5-1	TRBD1	TGCGCCAGCAGCTTAGGACAGGGGCCGAACACCGGGGAGCTGTTTTTT	CASSLGQGPNTGELFF
TRBJ2-3	.	TRBV5-6	TRBD1	TGTGCCAGCAGCTCCCGCACAGGGGGTCCAGATACGCAGTATTTT	CASSSRTGGPDTQYF
TRBJ1-4	.	TRBV5-1	TRBD1	TGCGCCAGCAGCCCAAGCCTCGGGACAGGAGGAGAAAAACTGTTTTTT	CASSPSLGTGGEKLFF
TRBJ2-2	.	TRBV3-1/TRBV3-2	.	TGTGCCAGCAGCCAAGGTCTCCCTACGGCGGGAAGGACCGGGGAGCTGTTTTTT	CASSQGLPTAGRTGELFF
TRBJ1-1	.	TRBV7-2	TRBD1	TGTGCCAGCAGCGGGGGGACAGGATCTTTGAACACTGAAGCTTTCTTT	CASSGGTGSLNTEAFF
TRBJ2-7	.	TRBV19	TRBD1	TGTGCCAGTAGTCCGGAGGGACAGGGGATCTACGAGCAGTACTTC	CASSPEGQGIYEQYF
TRBJ2-7	.	TRBV5-8	.	TGTGCCAGCAGCTTGGGACTCCCTCCCTACGAGCAGTACTTC	CASSLGLPPYEQYF
TRBJ2-5	.	TRBV6-2/TRBV6-3	TRBD2	TGTGCCAGCAGTATCGGGACTAGCGAGATCCAAGAGACCCAGTACTTC	CASSIGTSEIQETQYF
TRBJ1-6	.	TRBV10-3	.	TGTGCCATCAGTGAAACTCAGGGTATGAGCTCCTATAATTCACCCCTCCACTTT	CAISETQGMSSYNSPLHF
TRBJ2-7	.	TRBV28	.	TGTGCCAGCAACTCGGGAGCGGGCGAGCAGTACTTC	CASNSGAGEQYF
TRBJ2-7	.	TRBV6-5	TRBD2	TGTGCCAGCAGCCCCGGGCATAGCGGGACCTACGAGCAGTACTTC	CASSPGHSGTYEQYF
TRBJ1-3	.	TRBV28	.	TGTGCCAGCACCTCGCGGTCCTCTGGAAACACCATATATTTT	CASTSRSSGNTIYF
TRBJ2-7	.	TRBV18	.	TGTGCCAGCTCACCAGAGCCTTACGAGCAGTACTTC	CASSPEPYEQYF
TRBJ1-1	.	TRBV13	.	TGTGCCAGCAGCTTAGTCCTCCGGGGTGACACTGAAGCTTTCTTT	CASSLVLRGDTEAFF
TRBJ2-3	.	TRBV11-2	.	TGTGCCAGCAGCTTAGATATGGGTAGCGTAACAGATACGCAGTATTTT	CASSLDMGSVTDTQYF
TRBJ1-2	.	TRBV19	.	TGTGCCAGCTGGGACACAAGCTATGGCTACACCTTC	CASWDTSYGYTF
TRBJ2-1	.	TRBV29-1	.	TGCAGCGTTGCCAGGCAGTACAATGAGCAGTTCTTC	CSVARQYNEQFF
TRBJ2-1	.	TRBV28	TRBD2	TGTGCCAGCAGTTGGACTAGCGGGGTTGAGCAGTTCTTC	CASSWTSGVEQFF
TRBJ2-1	.	TRBV11-2	.	TGTGCCAGCAGCTTATCGGATGACTATTACAATGAGCAGTTCTTC	CASSLSDDYYNEQFF
TRBJ2-7	.	TRBV5-1	TRBD2	TGCGCCAGCAGCCCTAGCGGAGGGAACTACGAGCAGTACTTC	CASSPSGGNYEQYF
TRBJ2-1	.	TRBV19	TRBD1	TGTGCCAGTGGCCCGGGACAGCTCCCCTACAATGAGCAGTTCTTC	CASGPGQLPYNEQFF
TRBJ2-3	.	TRBV7-9	.	TGTGCCAGCAGCTCCTACAGGGCCCAGACTGGAGATACGCAGTATTTT	CASSSYRAQTGDTQYF
TRBJ2-1	.	TRBV6-2/TRBV6-3	.	TGTGCCAGCAGCCGACAGTACAATGAGCAGTTCTTC	CASSRQYNEQFF
TRBJ2-7	few	TRBV20-1	.	TGCAGTGCTAGTAGACTTCCCGAGCAGTACTTC	CSASRLPEQYF
TRBJ2-7	.	TRBV21-1	.	TGTGCCAGCAGCAAACTCCCCCGGGACTGTAGCTCCTACGAGCAGTACTTC	CASSKLPRDCSSYEQYF
TRBJ1-2	.	TRBV28	.	TGTGCCAGCAGTTTACCCCTGACAGAAGGCTACACCTTC	CASSLPLTEGYTF
TRBJ2-3	.	TRBV19	.	TGTGCCAGTACGTCACCTCAGGGTCCTGGAGGCACAGATACGCAGTATTTT	CASTSPQGPGGTDTQYF
TRBJ2-2	.	TRBV4-1	TRBD2	TGCGCCAGCAGCCAAGTCAGGGGACTAGCGGGAAACACCGGGGAGCTGTTTTTT	CASSQVRGLAGNTGELFF
TRBJ2-7	.	TRBV2	TRBD2	TGTGCCAGCAAATCACTGACTAGCGGAGGCTACGAGCAGTACTTC	CASKSLTSGGYEQYF
TRBJ2-3	.	TRBV5-1	TRBD2	TGCGCCAGCAGCTTGGCCGGGACTAGCGGGAGTATCTCAGATACGCAGTATTTT	CASSLAGTSGSISDTQYF
TRBJ2-7	.	TRBV10-3	TRBD1	TGTGCCATCAGTGAGTCCGGGACAGGCAGGTACTTC	CAISESGTGRYF
TRBJ2-2	.	TRBV6-5	.	TGTGCCAGCAGTCGCCCCAGACATCTCGGGGAGCTGTTTTTT	CASSRPRHLGELFF
TRBJ2-3	.	TRBV9	.	TGTGCCAGCAGCTCTGGACACGTCGCAGATACGCAGTATTTT	CASSSGHVADTQYF
TRBJ2-5	.	TRBV2	.	TGTGCCAGCGGTGGAGAAGAGACCCAGTACTTC	CASGGEETQYF
TRBJ2-2	once	TRBV18	TRBD1	TGTGCCAGCTCGCCCGGGACAGGGGTCACCGGGGAGCTGTTTTTT	CASSPGTGVTGELFF
TRBJ2-3	.	TRBV7-2	TRBD2	TGTGCCAGCAGCTTAGTCCCCGCGGGAGGTCGGACAGATACGCAGTATTTT	CASSLVPAGGRTDTQYF